The 14 T cell receptor beta chains below come from one sample, sequenced in a study of beta chain features in type 1 diabetes (dated 2018 in TCRdb). Library preparation employed the immunoSEQ multiplex PCR assay. The entire amount of isolated RNA was reverse transcribed using the High Capacity cDNA Reverse Transcription Kit, so the sequenced TCRB transcripts were expressed ones. In its TCRdb copy, this immuneACCESS table keeps in-frame sequences only and misses some clones. Where compared with another copy, unresolved V genes explain less than half of these, and the others have no known cause. Recorded for this sample are 600,000 or so clones; around 12% of them occurred a single time. The ten largest clones capture more than 0.095% of the sample. No cognate antigen is known for these TCRs. General findings and caveats noted by the study authors: In all four CD4+ subsets, TCRB CDR3 length was moderately but significantly shorter in type 1 diabetes patients.

What was sequenced was naive CD4+ T cells from blood. The cell subset or site label here, explained by the study, means: true naive CD4+ T cells. These receptor sequences come from a man aged 30 to 45 with type 1 diabetes.

This chain joins TRBV7-9 and TRBJ1-6, with 7 bases that match TRBD1. The CDR3 consists of 14 residues. Germline V gene data show CDR1 as SEHNR and CDR2 as FQNEAQ (reference sequence). J gave up 10 bases and V 5 bases, and 8 bases lay outside the gene matches. The CDR3 protein is CASSTGVFGSPLHF. The CDR3 bases are TGTGCCAGCAGCACAGGGGTCTTCGGATCACCCCTCCACTTT.

This clone appeared a few times. This sample includes further DNA sequences coding for the same CDR3. The J gene is TRBJ1-6, the V gene TRBV7-2; 11 bases are a match to TRBD1. The germline V gene encodes CDR1 SGHTA and CDR2 FQGNSA. The CDR3 runs 14 residues. V lost 5 bases and J lost 8; bases outside the gene matches: 2. The CDR3 nucleotides read TGTGCCAGCAGCAGGGGACAGGGGGATTCACCCCTCCACTTT. This codes for CASSRGQGDSPLHF.

This clone occurred a few times. The chain's CDR3 is CASSLAHDLTEQFF. In nucleotides, the CDR3 is TGTGCCAGCAGTTTAGCCCACGATCTCACTGAGCAGTTCTTC. The chain links TRBV6-5 to TRBJ2-1; no firm D call. Looked up from germline, CDR1 is MNHEY and CDR2 is SVGAGI. Trimming removed 4 bases from V and 9 bases from J, with 16 bases in between. This CDR3 has 14 amino acids.

This clone was detected only a few times. V is TRBV5-1 and J is TRBJ1-2; no definite D call. Looked up from germline, CDR1 is SGHRS and CDR2 is YFSETQ. Between the trimmed V and J ends, which lost 5 bases and 4 bases, there was a span of 18 bases. CDR3 size: 15 residues. CDR3 coding DNA: TGCGCCAGCAGGGAGAACGAGGACGTAGGCTATGGCTACACCTTC. Translated, it gives CASRENEDVGYGYTF.

This chain uses TRBV2 with TRBJ2-1; D unresolved. The CDR3 extends over 13 amino acids. V was pared by 6 bases and J by 0 bases, with 6 bases between. From germline, CDR1 is SNHLY and CDR2 FYNNEI. This CDR3 reads CASRPSSYNEQFF. The CDR3 nucleotides are TGTGCCAGCAGGCCTAGCTCCTACAATGAGCAGTTCTTC.

About this clone itself: This CDR3 is also generated by other DNA sequences in the sample. The V and J genes are TRBV28 and TRBJ2-6, with 8 bases identical to TRBD1. The CDR3 loop spans 15 amino acids. Germline values: CDR1 MDHEN, CDR2 SYDVKM. J lost 4 bases, V lost 4 bases, and 3 bases had no gene match. The DNA of the CDR3 is TGTGCCAGCAGTTCCCAGGGGGCCGGGGCCAACGTCCTGACTTTC. Its protein is CASSSQGAGANVLTF.

This clone was observed a few times. J is TRBJ1-1 and V is TRBV7-9; perhaps TRBD1 as D (6 bases). Germline values: CDR1 SEHNR, CDR2 FQNEAQ (reference sequence). Trimming removed 1 base at V and 4 bases at J, with 13 bases between. This CDR3 comprises 15 residues. The CDR3 DNA reads as TGTGCCAGCAGCTTAGTAGGCAGGGGAGGCACTGAAGCTTTCTTT. Translating it yields CASSLVGRGGTEAFF.

The chain's CDR3 is CALENEKLFF. The CDR3 DNA reads TGTGCCCTGGAGAATGAAAAACTGTTTTTT. This chain connects TRBV30 to TRBJ1-4; D is undetermined. This CDR3 contains 10 residues. Trimming removed 8 bases from V and 5 bases from J, with 6 bases in between. Germline CDR1 reads GTSNPN; CDR2 reads SVGIG (reference sequence).

The chain recombines TRBV5-1 with TRBJ1-2; D is ambiguous. The V and J ends lost 4 bases and 0 bases respectively, with 16 bases between them. The CDR3 spans 16 residues. CDR1 is SGHRS and CDR2 is YFSETQ in the germline V gene. The CDR3 spells CASSPEGIGANYGYTF. The CDR3 nucleotides are TGCGCCAGCAGCCCTGAAGGGATAGGAGCTAACTATGGCTACACCTTC.

The rearrangement uses TRBV30 and TRBJ2-7; D ambiguous. The CDR3 has 16 amino acids. Germline V gives CDR1 GTSNPN, CDR2 SVGIG (reference sequence). Trimming left V 3 bases short and J 3 bases short, with 21 bases between. CDR3 DNA sequence: TGTGCCTGGAGCGGATTGAGTCGGGCCGCGGACTACGAGCAGTACTTC. Its protein product is CAWSGLSRAADYEQYF.

This sequence joins TRBV7-2 and TRBJ2-5, with TRBD2 matching over 11 bases. Losses at the gene ends were 0 bases for V and 1 base for J; bases not matched to a gene: 7. The germline V gene has CDR1 SGHTA and CDR2 FQGNSA. The CDR3 is made up of 18 amino acids. This chain's CDR3 is CASSLALAGGQLQETQYF. As DNA, the CDR3 is TGTGCCAGCAGCTTAGCGCTAGCGGGGGGCCAACTCCAAGAGACCCAGTACTTC.

The chain joins TRBV7-9 to TRBJ1-2, with D possibly matching TRBD1 (5 bases). Germline V gene lookup returns CDR1 SEHNR and CDR2 FQNEAQ (reference sequence). Trimming took 5 bases from V and 1 from J, leaving 8 bases between them. This CDR3 has 13 residues. The DNA for the CDR3 is TGTGCCAGCAGCCCGGACATTAACTATGGCTACACCTTC. As protein: CASSPDINYGYTF.

The gene calls are TRBV2 and TRBJ1-1; the match to TRBD1 covers 7 bases. The CDR3 covers 14 residues. Germline-derived CDR1 and CDR2 are SNHLY and FYNNEI. V was pared by 8 bases and J by 1 base, with 7 bases of the junction left unmatched. CDR3 region: CASHETGPNTEAFF. The CDR3, as DNA: TGTGCCAGCCATGAGACAGGGCCGAACACTGAAGCTTTCTTT.

The chain joins TRBV11-2 to TRBJ2-2; D uncertain. The germline V gene has CDR1 SGHAT and CDR2 FQNNGV. Trimming took off 7 bases at V and 6 bases at J, with 15 bases between the two ends. The CDR3 runs 14 residues. The CDR3 spells CASTPSSGPGELFF. The CDR3 DNA is TGTGCCAGCACCCCTAGTTCCGGGCCCGGGGAGCTGTTTTTT.